Listed below are T cell receptor beta chains from one sample, sequenced in a study of CD8+ T cells in alopecia areata. Method: immunoSEQ multiplex PCR; TCRdb's copy keeps in-frame clones and lacks some. The table records over 95,000 clones, around 38% of them present only once. The sequencing input was CD4+ T cells sorted from blood. These TCRs come from a human donor with alopecia areata. The CDR3 runs from the conserved cysteine through the conserved F or W. The order of the fields is V gene, J gene, CDR3 protein.

v_gene: TRBV30
j_gene: TRBJ2-2
CDR3aa: CAWTSGLAGLNGELFF

v_gene: TRBV5-6
j_gene: TRBJ2-1
CDR3aa: CASSLFATSGYNEQFF

v_gene: TRBV5-1
j_gene: TRBJ1-1
CDR3aa: CASSRTLNRDTEAFF

v_gene: TRBV6-6
j_gene: TRBJ2-2
CDR3aa: CASSYPPLATTGELFF

v_gene: TRBV6-6
j_gene: TRBJ1-5
CDR3aa: CASSDGTSSQHF

v_gene: TRBV18
j_gene: TRBJ1-2
CDR3aa: CASSASPIANYGYTF

v_gene: TRBV7-9
j_gene: TRBJ2-3
CDR3aa: CASSYSPGPGADTQYF

v_gene: TRBV5-1
j_gene: TRBJ1-1
CDR3aa: CASSLDGMNTEAFF

v_gene: TRBV30
j_gene: TRBJ1-1
CDR3aa: CAWRRQGITEAFF

v_gene: TRBV19
j_gene: TRBJ2-1
CDR3aa: CASSQTGSPYNEQFF

v_gene: TRBV28
j_gene: TRBJ2-3
CDR3aa: CASSLSRSAGVNPDTQYF

v_gene: TRBV30
j_gene: TRBJ2-7
CDR3aa: CAWTITGNLYEQYF

v_gene: TRBV29-1
j_gene: TRBJ2-1
CDR3aa: CSVEDVIRSNNEQFF

v_gene: TRBV5-1
j_gene: TRBJ2-6
CDR3aa: CASSSRDRGLAGANVLTF

v_gene: TRBV28
j_gene: TRBJ2-5
CDR3aa: CASSTSGGYQETQYF

v_gene: TRBV7-2
j_gene: TRBJ2-5
CDR3aa: CASSSNLQIQETQYF

v_gene: TRBV28
j_gene: TRBJ1-2
CDR3aa: CASSFEGLYGYTF